This T cell receptor beta chain was sequenced in a study of OX40 agonist ivuxolimab in advanced cancers. Turning to the overall study: The costimulatory receptor OX40 (CD134) was targeted by ivuxolimab, a fully human IgG2 agonistic monoclonal antibody. Intravenous ivuxolimab was administered to patients every 2 weeks at six dose levels: 0.01, 0.1, 0.3, 1.5, 3 and 10 mg/kg. Peripheral TCRbeta sequencing was intended to test whether TCR sequence diversity was altered and clonal T-cell expansion was caused by ivuxolimab. In the dose-escalation cohort, 82.7% of patients were male, and the mean age was roughly 60 years, with a range of about 23 to 85. Among the approximately 50 dose-escalation patients, around 19 had hepatocellular carcinoma, around 15 melanoma, 9 renal cell carcinoma and 9 head and neck cancer. Partial responses were achieved by three dose-escalation patients, of whom one had hepatocellular carcinoma and two had cutaneous melanoma. Prior anti-PD-1, anti-PD-L1 or anti-CTLA-4 therapy was permitted, and approximately 39% of dose-escalation patients had received checkpoint inhibitors. The paper covers the monotherapy dose-escalation part of the phase I ivuxolimab trial, which included N of about 56 patients.

General study outcomes and caveats: Low levels of normalized T-cell clonal expansion were also seen in some nonresponding patients. After ivuxolimab, expanded clones were on average more numerous among CD8+ T cells than among CD4+ T cells. In the 0.1-3.0 mg/kg groups, partial responders were among the patients with the lowest normalized peripheral clonal expansion, particularly in CD8+ T cells. At doses from 0.1 to 3.0 mg/kg, clonal expansion was seen in both CD4+ and CD8+ blood T cells between baseline and week 6. Antigen specificity was not determined for the clonally expanded peripheral T cells.

To sequence the TCRbeta CDR3 region, genomic DNA was isolated from the sorted cells. The immunoSEQ Assay was used for sequencing of TCRbeta CDR3 regions. In its TCRdb copy, this immuneACCESS table keeps in-frame sequences only and misses some clones. Where compared with another copy, unresolved V genes explain less than half of these, and the others have no known cause. Recorded for this sample are some 90,000 clones; more than 85% of them occurred a single time. Roughly 1.1% of the sample goes to the ten largest clones. V lost 2 bases and J lost 1 base; the stretch between them is 12 bases long. CDR1 and CDR2, per the germline V gene (reference sequence), are SGHKS and YYEKEE. The CDR3 goes from the cysteine to the phenylalanine over 15 residues. Only the CDR3 part of the read is kept: 45 bases, read in frame from the first base. The trial excluded patients who had a history of autoimmune disease or who were on systemic immunosuppression. In every dose cohort, peripheral blood was drawn for TCR sequencing at baseline, cycle 4 day 1, and cycle 7 day 1. Samples were obtained from an open-label, multicenter, first-in-human phase I dose-escalation trial of ivuxolimab. Adults with locally advanced or metastatic head and neck squamous cell, hepatocellular, melanoma or renal cell carcinoma were enrolled in the trial. CD4+ and CD8+ T cells were sorted separately from peripheral blood before TCR sequencing.

A remark on this clone: Its specific antigen is unknown. Per-base qualities were not stored, and no clone one base away is much larger.

This receptor was obtained from an adult with an advanced solid tumor such as melanoma, head and neck, liver or kidney cancer. The sequencing here drew on CD4+ or CD8+ T cells sorted from blood, taken in a trial of the OX40 agonist ivuxolimab. The chain couples TRBV5-5 to TRBJ2-5; TRBD2 could be the D gene, as 5 bases match. The nucleotides read TGTGCCAGCAGCTTTAGCGTGGCCAGCCAAGAGACCCAGTACTTC. It encodes CASSFSVASQETQYF.